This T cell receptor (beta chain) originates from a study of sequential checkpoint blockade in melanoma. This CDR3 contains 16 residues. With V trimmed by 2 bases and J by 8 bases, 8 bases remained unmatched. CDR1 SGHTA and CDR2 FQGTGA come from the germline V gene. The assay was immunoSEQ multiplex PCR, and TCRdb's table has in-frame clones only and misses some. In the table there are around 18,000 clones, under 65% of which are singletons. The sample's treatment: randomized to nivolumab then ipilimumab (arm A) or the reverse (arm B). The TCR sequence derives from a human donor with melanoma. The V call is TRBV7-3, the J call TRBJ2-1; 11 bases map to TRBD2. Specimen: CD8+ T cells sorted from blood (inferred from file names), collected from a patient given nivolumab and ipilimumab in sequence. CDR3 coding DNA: TGTGCCAGCAGCTTACCGTTAGCGGGGGGGTCCGATGAGCAGTTCTTC. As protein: CASSLPLAGGSDEQFF.